Listed here are 19 T cell receptor beta chains from one sample, sequenced in a study of blood T cell repertoires in COVID-19. Using immunoSEQ multiplex PCR, the repertoire was profiled, and TCRdb retains in-frame clones only, with some absent. Counted here are roughly 150,000 clones, approximately 93% occurring once; the ten biggest clones make up less than 2%. Sample: peripheral blood. Receptor source: a woman in her sixties with COVID-19, enrolled during active disease.

The CDR3: CASSPGRGTDTQYF. In DNA, the CDR3 is TGTGCCAGCAGTCCGGGGAGAGGCACAGATACGCAGTATTTT. The V gene is TRBV2, the J gene TRBJ2-3, with D perhaps TRBD2 (5 bases). In germline, CDR1 is SNHLY, CDR2 FYNNEI. This CDR3 spans 14 amino acids. Trimming stripped 5 bases from V and 1 base from J, with 10 bases between.

The V call is TRBV6-5, the J call TRBJ1-6; 7 nucleotides agree with TRBD1. This CDR3 region has 15 residues. Germline V gene sequence: CDR1 MNHEY, CDR2 SVGAGI. The J segment lost 6 bases and the V segment lost 6 bases, leaving 8 bases of the junction unmatched. The CDR3 DNA follows: TGTGCCAGCAGCCTCGGACAGGCGTCTAATTCACCCCTCCACTTT. Protein product: CASSLGQASNSPLHF.

The rearrangement joins TRBV2 to TRBJ2-3, with 7 bases lining up with TRBD1. This CDR3 has 15 residues. With V trimmed by 3 bases and J by 0 bases, 3 bases remained unmatched. Germline-derived CDR1 and CDR2 are SNHLY and FYNNEI. CDR3: CASSEGQPSTDTQYF. The DNA for the CDR3 is TGTGCCAGCAGTGAGGGACAGCCAAGCACAGATACGCAGTATTTT. Together with reference TRBV2 and TRBJ2-3, the CDR3 gives the full variable domain: EPEVTQTPSHQVTQMGQEVILRCVPISNHLYFYWYRQILGQKVEFLVSFYNNEISEKSEIFDDQFSVERPDGSNFTLKIRSTKLEDSAMYFCASSEGQPSTDTQYFGPGTRLTVL.

The chain is built from TRBV3-1 (or the pseudogene TRBV3-2) and TRBJ1-1; D is ambiguous. The germline gives CDR1 LGHDT, CDR2 YNNKEL (reference sequence). The CDR3 contains 15 residues. V lost 1 base to trimming and J lost 4 bases, with 13 bases between them. CDR3 region: CASSQGRWSSTEAFF. CDR3 nucleotides: TGTGCCAGCAGCCAAGGGAGGTGGTCGAGCACTGAAGCTTTCTTT.

The J gene is TRBJ2-1, the V gene TRBV2; perhaps TRBD1 as D (7 bases). Per the germline V gene, CDR1 is SNHLY and CDR2 is FYNNEI. V lost 3 bases and J 3 bases, leaving 12 bases between the germline ends. This CDR3 contains 15 residues. The CDR3 loop reads CASSDRGAGYNEQFF. CDR3 nucleotides: TGTGCCAGCAGTGACAGGGGGGCCGGCTACAATGAGCAGTTCTTC.

This clone came up once. The rearrangement uses TRBV7-2 and TRBJ2-7; D is perhaps TRBD2 (6 bases). The V gene's germline CDR1 is SGHTA and CDR2 FQGNSA. The ends were cut back, 1 base at V and 6 bases at J, with 13 bases in the middle. The CDR3 has 14 amino acids. CDR3 DNA sequence: TGTGCCAGCAGCTTAGGGCTAGCGTCAGTCGAGCAGTACTTC. Its translation is CASSLGLASVEQYF.

This clone appeared a few times. The CDR3 nucleotides are TGTGCCAGCAGTTTCGGGTTCCGGAGGGGCACAGATACGCAGTATTTT. Protein: CASSFGFRRGTDTQYF. The rearrangement joins TRBV28 to TRBJ2-3; perhaps TRBD2 as D (6 bases). This CDR3 spans 16 amino acids. Germline CDR1 and CDR2: MDHEN and SYDVKM. V was trimmed by 3 bases and J by 1 base, leaving 14 bases between them.

The V gene is TRBV21-1, the J gene TRBJ1-4. TRBV21-1 is a pseudogene locus. The CDR3 contains 15 residues. CDR3 bases: TGTGCCAGCAGCCAGCGGGATCCAACTAATGAAAAACTGTTTTTT. It codes for CASSQRDPTNEKLFF.

The chain is built from TRBV9 and TRBJ2-2; D might be TRBD1 (5 bases). The V and J ends lost 2 bases and 8 bases respectively, with 7 bases between them. Germline lookup yields CDR1 SGDLS and CDR2 YYNGEE. The CDR3 extends over 12 amino acids. This CDR3 is CASSVSGGELFF. The CDR3 coding sequence is TGTGCCAGCAGCGTCTCAGGGGGGGAGCTGTTTTTT.

Regarding this clone: Sequence at one end of the junction differs from germline and may be a read error. The V and J genes are TRBV10-3 and TRBJ2-5; D unresolved. The CDR3 extends over 13 amino acids. Germline CDR1 ENHRY, CDR2 SYGVKD. The CDR3 loop reads CAMSGSEQETQYF. CDR3 DNA sequence: TGTGCCATGAGTGGTTCAGAACAAGAGACCCAGTACTTC.

This clone was recorded once. The V gene is TRBV18, the J gene TRBJ1-1, with D possibly TRBD1 on 6 matching bases. The V gene's germline CDR1 is KGHSH and CDR2 LQKENI. V was cut by 3 bases and J by 1 base, with 18 bases left in between. The CDR3 totals 17 residues. CDR3 protein: CASSPQGTLGGNTEAFF. CDR3 nucleotide sequence: TGTGCCAGCTCACCTCAAGGGACATTAGGGGGGAACACTGAAGCTTTCTTT.

This chain connects TRBV19 to TRBJ2-1; TRBD2 agrees at 9 bases. The CDR3 is 15 amino acids. Trimming cost V 4 bases and J 9 bases; bases outside gene matches: 10. CDR1 is LNHDA, CDR2 SQIVND, per germline (reference sequence). The CDR3 nucleotides are TGTGCCAGTAGTAGCGGGGGGGGCCCGTATGGTGAGCAGTTCTTC. The encoded protein is CASSSGGGPYGEQFF.

This clone was seen just once. The genes are TRBV19 and TRBJ2-7; D is perhaps TRBD1 (5 bases). Germline values: CDR1 LNHDA, CDR2 SQIVND (reference sequence). CDR3 length: 15 residues. V gave up 5 bases and J gave up 1 base, with 15 bases separating them. The DNA for the CDR3 is TGTGCCAGTAGTCTCAGCCGAAGGGGTTCCTACGAGCAGTACTTC. It yields the protein CASSLSRRGSYEQYF.

The chain couples TRBV27 to TRBJ2-1; D gene unclear. CDR1 and CDR2 from the germline V gene are MNHEY and SMNVEV (reference sequence). V lost 0 bases to trimming and J lost 9 bases, with 6 bases between them. The CDR3 runs to 12 residues. The CDR3 sequence is CASSLSMSEQFF. In nucleotides, the CDR3 is TGTGCCAGCAGTTTATCGATGAGTGAGCAGTTCTTC.

The chain has TRBV6-6 and TRBJ1-5, with TRBD1 matching over 10 bases. Trimming removed 0 bases from V and 6 bases from J; junction bases left unmatched: 2. The CDR3 covers 15 residues. From germline, CDR1 is MNHNY and CDR2 SVGAGI (reference sequence). CDR3: CASSYSRDRGQPQHF. The CDR3, as DNA: TGTGCCAGCAGTTACTCGAGGGACAGGGGTCAGCCCCAGCATTTT.

This chain connects TRBV9 to TRBJ1-2, with 7 bases lining up with TRBD1. V was pared by 0 bases and J by 1 base, with 0 bases of the junction left unmatched. Germline V gives CDR1 SGDLS, CDR2 YYNGEE. This CDR3 comprises 14 residues. The CDR3: CASSVGDSNYGYTF. CDR3 bases: TGTGCCAGCAGCGTAGGGGACAGTAACTATGGCTACACCTTC. Looking up the rest from reference TRBV9 and TRBJ1-2 gives the full variable domain: DSGVTQTPKHLITATGQRVTLRCSPRSGDLSVYWYQQSLDQGLQFLIQYYNGEERAKGNILERFSAQQFPDLHSELNLSSLELGDSALYFCASSVGDSNYGYTFGSGTRLTVV.

Regarding this clone: The sample carries other DNA sequences with the same CDR3. The rearrangement joins TRBV12-3 or TRBV12-4 to TRBJ1-2; D not resolved. Trimming pared 5 bases from V and 1 base from J, leaving 8 bases between. This CDR3 is built from 13 residues. The CDR3 loop reads CASSPQDNYGYTF. The CDR3 bases are TGTGCCAGCAGTCCTCAGGATAACTATGGCTACACCTTC.

The chain links TRBV30 to TRBJ1-4, with TRBD1 as a possible D gene (6 bases). This CDR3 contains 14 residues. The germline CDR1 and CDR2 sequences are GTSNPN and SVGIG (reference sequence). The V end was cut by 4 bases, the J end by 4 bases, with 13 bases between. This chain's CDR3 is CAWNRDINNEKLFF. The CDR3 nucleotides read TGTGCCTGGAACCGGGACATCAATAATGAAAAACTGTTTTTT.

J is TRBJ2-3 and V is TRBV10-3; 9 nucleotides match TRBD2. The CDR3 totals 16 residues. V was clipped by 2 bases and J by 3 bases; unmatched bases: 6. Germline V CDR1 and CDR2: ENHRY, SYGVKD. Here the CDR3 DNA reads TGTGCCATCAGTGAGACCCAAGCGGGGGGAACAGATACGCAGTATTTT. This gives the protein CAISETQAGGTDTQYF.